These T cell receptor beta chains were read from a single sample in a study of shared clonotypes between healthy human individuals. Libraries were prepared by immunoSEQ multiplex PCR; TCRdb keeps only in-frame clonotypes and omits some of them. The sample holds 950,000 to 1,100,000 clones; around four fifths are singletons and the top ten take approximately 1.5%. Sequences were obtained from memory CD4+ T cells sorted from blood. The receptor set was obtained from a man between 18 and 35 years old in good health. Both conserved end residues are trimmed from each CDR3.

v_call cdr3_aa
TRBV25-1 ASSYSNQPQH
TRBV30 AWSPVGGPDTQY
TRBV12-5 ASAWRANSPLH
TRBV18 ASSPRRDTGELF
TRBV5-6 ASSPGGAGEAF
TRBV30 ASSQESNTEAF
TRBV4-2 ASSQDLREGYT
TRBV30 AWSVERAYGYT
TRBV30 ARVEGQDTQY
TRBV5-1 ASSLEISNEQF
TRBV6-5 ASSLAGGPNTQY
TRBV28 ASSRRGVPSMGYT
TRBV5-1 ASSLQIFGETQY
TRBV29-1 SAERDPGDTEAF
TRBV5-4 ASLTGQGITDTQY
TRBV29-1 SVDGESNYGYT
TRBV29-1 SVRTGRYEQY
TRBV6-5 ASSLGTSGIYEQY
TRBV18 ASSPSGPGELF
TRBV18 ASSRFSTDTQY
TRBV15 ATSRGQLNEKLF
TRBV5-1 ASSRTSGGTYNEQF
TRBV6-6 ASSYRVWEKLF
TRBV27 ASSLILGQGKPNTEAF
TRBV7-8 ASSLAEGYEQY
TRBV28 ASSLFHYGYT
TRBV29-1 SVLGGDTQY
TRBV6-6 ASSYSGNSPLH
TRBV6-1 ASRQGGDTGELF
TRBV4-1 ASSQGARGTGELF
TRBV7-8 ASSPRLAYEQY
TRBV10-3 AISAGGEAF
TRBV11-2 ASSFSRRPGEAF
TRBV27 ASSTIDSPNQPQH
TRBV7-8 ASSLQGFGTGELF
TRBV7-9 ASSQGLAGGSVSYEQY
TRBV6-1 ASSVGHPNEQF
TRBV27 ASSPLGGAGNQPQH
TRBV5-4 ASSPGLALNTGELF
TRBV5-1 ASSLLAGVGTDTQY
TRBV5-1 ASSSGLSTGELF
TRBV11-2 ASSLQRGDTGELF
TRBV18 ASSPSLQGRNTEAF
TRBV19 ASSPLLGAIAKNIQY
TRBV18 ASSAGQGGTEAF
TRBV9 ASSPRTSGGDNEQF
TRBV4-1 ASSPLGMDRESPLH
TRBV15 ATRPTGGNQPQH
TRBV14 ASSQVGGAAEAF